This is a list of T cell receptor beta chains from one sample in a study of blood T cell repertoires in COVID-19. Sequenced by immunoSEQ multiplex PCR; TCRdb stores in-frame clones only, minus some. Of 75,000 to 95,000 clones in the sample, approximately 91% were seen once. Sample: peripheral blood. Every receptor here comes from a man between 60 and 70 years old with acute or convalescent COVID-19. Both conserved end residues are part of each CDR3. Fields, in order: V gene, J gene, D gene, clone size, CDR3 DNA, CDR3 protein. A D gene is named only where the DNA matches it firmly. Clone size, where shown, is once, few, many, or a class for clones that have expanded.

>TRBV5-6|TRBJ2-3|-|-
TGTGCCAGCAGCTTACTAGTGGGTGGCACAGATACGCAGTATTTT
CASSLLVGGTDTQYF
>TRBV3-1/TRBV3-2|TRBJ2-7|TRBD1|few
TGTGCCAGCAGCCAAGACCACAGGGGCCGTCGAAGACATACCTACGAGCAGTACTTC
CASSQDHRGRRRHTYEQYF
>TRBV9|TRBJ2-2|TRBD1|-
TGTGCCAGCAGCGTCACAGGGGAGTGGTCCGGGGAGCTGTTTTTT
CASSVTGEWSGELFF
>TRBV7-2|TRBJ2-5|-|-
TGTGCCAGCAGCCCCGGCCGCGGGCGGGAGACCCAGTACTTC
CASSPGRGRETQYF
>TRBV6-1|TRBJ2-1|-|-
TGTGCCAGCAATCACTACTACAATGAGCAGTTCTTC
CASNHYYNEQFF
>TRBV19|TRBJ1-1|TRBD1|-
TGTGCCACTTCGCGGACAGGGAGGGACACTGAAGCTTTCTTT
CATSRTGRDTEAFF
>TRBV19|TRBJ2-5|-|once
TGTGCCAGTAGTATAGGGCAGCAAGAGACCCAGTACTTC
CASSIGQQETQYF
>TRBV6-6|TRBJ1-2|TRBD1|-
TGTGCCAGCAGCTCACAGGGGGCGGGCTACACCTTC
CASSSQGAGYTF
>TRBV7-8|TRBJ2-1|TRBD2|-
TGTGCCAGCAGCTTCCCCCTGACTAGCGGACGTCAGTTCTTC
CASSFPLTSGRQFF
>TRBV15|TRBJ1-5|-|-
TGTGCCACCAGCAGGGACAGAACCAATCAGCCCCAGCATTTT
CATSRDRTNQPQHF
>TRBV27|TRBJ2-5|-|-
TGTGCCAGCAGTTCGTACGGGATCGGAGAGACCCAGTACTTC
CASSSYGIGETQYF
>TRBV6-2/TRBV6-3|TRBJ2-3|-|few
TGTGCCAGCAGCCAAAAACTAGAAACAGATACGCAGTATTTT
CASSQKLETDTQYF
>TRBV25-1|TRBJ2-7|TRBD1|-
TGTGCCAGCAGTGAAGCGACCGGGACAGGGGGGTACGAGCAGTACTTC
CASSEATGTGGYEQYF
>TRBV1|TRBJ2-7|-|once
TGCACCAGCAGCCCCTTGGGGGTGGTAGCGGGAGACGAGCAGTACTTC
CTSSPLGVVAGDEQYF
>TRBV9|TRBJ2-2|-|-
TGTGCCAGCAGCCTACTAAGCACGAACACCGGGGAGCTGTTTTTT
CASSLLSTNTGELFF
>TRBV7-2|TRBJ2-5|TRBD2|-
TGTGCCAGCAGCTTAGCTGGGCCCAGCGGGGCAGGGATAAGGGAGACCCAGTACTTC
CASSLAGPSGAGIRETQYF
>TRBV5-1|TRBJ2-2|-|-
TGCGCCAGCAGCTTGGACAGTTCCTCCGGGGAGCTGTTTTTT
CASSLDSSSGELFF
>TRBV27|TRBJ1-1|-|once
TGTGCCAGCAGCCGTCCCGGGACTGAAGCTTTCTTT
CASSRPGTEAFF
>TRBV7-9|TRBJ2-1|TRBD1|-
TGTGCCAGCACTATCCGGACAGGCTCCTACAATGAGCAGTTCTTC
CASTIRTGSYNEQFF
>TRBV28|TRBJ1-5|-|-
TGTGCCAGCAGTGCGGGGCCGATTAATCAGCCCCAGCATTTT
CASSAGPINQPQHF
>TRBV27|TRBJ1-1|-|-
TGTGCCAGCAGGGGGGGAAGGTGGAACACTGAAGCTTTCTTT
CASRGGRWNTEAFF
>TRBV3-1/TRBV3-2|TRBJ2-3|-|-
TGTGCCAGCAGCCTTAGGGGAGGCACTAGCCCAGATACGCAGTATTTT
CASSLRGGTSPDTQYF
>TRBV5-5|TRBJ1-5|-|-
TGTGCCAGCAGCTATCAACCGGGAGAAGGCAATCAGCCCCAGCATTTT
CASSYQPGEGNQPQHF
>TRBV12-3/TRBV12-4|TRBJ2-7|-|-
TGTGCCAGCAGCCATGCCTACGAGCAGTACTTC
CASSHAYEQYF
>TRBV27|TRBJ1-2|TRBD1|-
TGTGCCAGCAGTCCAGGGGGTAATGGCTACACCTTC
CASSPGGNGYTF
>TRBV28|TRBJ1-4|-|-
TGTGCCAGCAGTTTAACAGCCTTAGTAGGAAAACTGTTTTTT
CASSLTALVGKLFF
>TRBV27|TRBJ1-1|-|-
TGTGCCAGCAGGGGGGGGTCCCTCTCGAACACTGAAGCTTTCTTT
CASRGGSLSNTEAFF
>TRBV19|TRBJ2-2|TRBD2|few
TGTGCCAGTACCAGCGGGAAAAGGGTCACCGGGGAGCTGTTTTTT
CASTSGKRVTGELFF
>TRBV30|TRBJ2-2|TRBD2|-
TGTGCCTGGAGTGTACTAGCGGGATGGACCGGGGAGCTGTTTTTT
CAWSVLAGWTGELFF
>TRBV6-1|TRBJ2-1|-|-
TGTGCCAGCAGTGAAGTGCCAAACAGGGTGAATGAGCAGTTCTTC
CASSEVPNRVNEQFF
>TRBV13|TRBJ1-3|-|-
TGTGCCAGCAGCTTAGCGCAGGAGGGTTTTGTTTCTGGAAACACCATATATTTT
CASSLAQEGFVSGNTIYF
>TRBV9|TRBJ1-6|-|-
TGTGCCAGCAGCGCGGGCCCCGGGGTGAATTCACCCCTCCACTTT
CASSAGPGVNSPLHF
>TRBV5-5|TRBJ1-5|-|-
TGTGCCAGCAGCGCCGGGACAAACCCCAATCAGCCCCAGCATTTT
CASSAGTNPNQPQHF
>TRBV30|TRBJ1-1|-|-
TGTGCCTGGCGAATGAACAGGGACACTGAAGCTTTCTTT
CAWRMNRDTEAFF
>TRBV21-1|TRBJ2-3|-|-
TGTGCCAGCAGCGAAGGGACAGTGCCAAAACGAGGGGGGCAGTATTTT
CASSEGTVPKRGGQYF
>TRBV5-6|TRBJ1-4|TRBD1|-
TGTGCCAGCAGCTGGGGGACAGGGACTAATGAAAAACTGTTTTTT
CASSWGTGTNEKLFF
>TRBV4-3|TRBJ2-7|-|few
TGCGCCAGCAGCCAAGATTCCAGCGGAAGATACGAGCAGTACTTC
CASSQDSSGRYEQYF
>TRBV5-6|TRBJ2-6|TRBD1|-
TGTGCCAGCACCCTAGAAACAGGGGTCTCTGGGGCCAACGTCCTGACTTTC
CASTLETGVSGANVLTF
>TRBV21-1|TRBJ1-1|-|-
TGTGCCAGCAGCAGATGGGACAGGGACACTGAAGCTTTCTTT
CASSRWDRDTEAFF
>TRBV7-7|TRBJ2-2|-|-
TGTGCTAGCAGCTTACATCCCGGCCTCGGACAGCCCACCGGGGAGCTGTTTTTT
CASSLHPGLGQPTGELFF
>TRBV27|TRBJ2-7|TRBD1|few
TGTGCCAGCAGCTACCGCGCGACAGGGGGGTCCTACGAGCAGTACTTC
CASSYRATGGSYEQYF
>TRBV11-2|TRBJ2-7|TRBD2|-
TGTGCCAGCAGCTTAAGGGCTAGCGGGAGAGTCAACTCCTACGAGCAGTACTTC
CASSLRASGRVNSYEQYF
>TRBV27|TRBJ1-1|-|-
TGTGCCAGCAGTTACAGCCCCCGGGGGTACACTGAAGCTTTCTTT
CASSYSPRGYTEAFF
>TRBV27|TRBJ2-3|TRBD2|-
TGTGCCAGCAGTCCCGGACTAGCGGAGAGCACAGATACGCAGTATTTT
CASSPGLAESTDTQYF
>TRBV20-1|TRBJ2-7|-|-
TGCAGTGCTAGTTCCCTAGCGTGGACCTACGAGCAGTACTTC
CSASSLAWTYEQYF
>TRBV12-3/TRBV12-4|TRBJ2-7|-|once
TGTGCCAGCAGTTTTGGGCAGGACTACGAGCAGTACTTC
CASSFGQDYEQYF
>TRBV4-2|TRBJ1-1|-|-
TGTGCCAGCAGCGCGGGGTCCATGAACACTGAAGCTTTCTTT
CASSAGSMNTEAFF
>TRBV18|TRBJ2-1|-|-
TGTGCCAGCTCACCAGAATTGGCGGGATCCAATGAGCAGTTCTTC
CASSPELAGSNEQFF
>TRBV10-3|TRBJ1-4|TRBD1|-
TGTGCCATCAGTGATAACAGGGGGTTTAATGAAAAACTGTTTTTT
CAISDNRGFNEKLFF
>TRBV7-9|TRBJ2-1|TRBD2|-
TGTGCCAGCAGCTTGCGGGGGTCCTACAATGAGCAGTTCTTC
CASSLRGSYNEQFF
>TRBV5-6|TRBJ1-5|-|-
TGTGCCAGCGAGGACTGGGGTAGCAATCAGCCCCAGCATTTT
CASEDWGSNQPQHF
>TRBV12-3/TRBV12-4|TRBJ2-7|-|-
TGTGCCAGCACGGAGGGCCACGAGCAGTACTTC
CASTEGHEQYF
>TRBV19|TRBJ1-5|TRBD1|-
TGTGCCAGTAGTGGGCAGGGGGCGAGTAGGAATCAGCCCCAGCATTTT
CASSGQGASRNQPQHF